Following are 26 T cell receptor beta chains from one sample sequenced in a study of shared clonotypes between healthy human individuals. Some clones are missing from TCRdb's copy, which holds only in-frame ones; the method was immunoSEQ multiplex PCR. The sample includes a few million clones, approximately 94% of them seen just once. The sequenced sample consisted of naive CD4+ T cells sorted from blood. Subset of the sample: CD45RA+ positively selected. Source of these receptors: a man between 18 and 35 years old in good health.

The rearrangement links TRBV5-1 to TRBJ2-4; 10 nucleotides match TRBD2. In germline, CDR1 is SGHRS, CDR2 YFSETQ. There are 16 residues in the CDR3. The ends lost 1 base at V and 8 bases at J; junction bases unmatched: 9. DNA for the CDR3: TGCGCCAGCAGCTTGAGGAGCGGGGGGGCCGGGGACATTCAGTACTTC. Its protein product is CASSLRSGGAGDIQYF.

This chain joins TRBV2 and TRBJ2-3; D is uncertain. In germline, CDR1 is SNHLY, CDR2 FYNNEI. This CDR3 has 13 residues. V was trimmed by 5 bases and J by 4 bases, leaving 10 bases between them. CDR3: CASSRGLPDTQYF. The CDR3 DNA reads TGTGCCAGCAGTAGAGGATTGCCAGATACGCAGTATTTT.

On this clone itself: Other nucleotide sequences in the sample specify the same CDR3. The chain employs TRBV10-3 and TRBJ2-2, with D perhaps given as TRBD1 or TRBD2 (5 bases each). CDR1 ENHRY and CDR2 SYGVKD come from the germline V gene. V lost 4 bases to trimming and J lost 6 bases, with 9 bases between them. This CDR3 is 13 amino acids long. CDR3 protein: CAISVGGAGELFF. For the CDR3, the DNA is TGTGCCATCAGTGTTGGGGGAGCCGGGGAGCTGTTTTTT.

The V call is TRBV14, the J call TRBJ1-3; D remains unclear. CDR1 is SGHDN and CDR2 is FVKESK in the germline V gene. The CDR3 spans 15 residues. The V end lost 1 base, the J end lost 1 base, and 8 bases lay between the germline ends. CDR3 sequence reads: CASSQGGFSGNTIYF. The DNA of the CDR3 is TGTGCCAGCAGCCAAGGAGGTTTTTCTGGAAACACCATATATTTT.

J is TRBJ2-7 and V is TRBV6-4; TRBD2 aligns across 10 bases. Trimming at V came to 6 bases and at J to 5 bases, leaving 10 bases not matched to a gene. In germline, CDR1 is MRHNA, CDR2 SNTAGT. This CDR3 is built from 15 residues. The CDR3, as DNA: TGTGCCAGCAGCGCTGGGCTAGCGGGAGTTGACGAGCAGTACTTC. It codes for CASSAGLAGVDEQYF.

V and J are TRBV6-5 and TRBJ2-7; D is uncertain. CDR3 length: 14 residues. CDR1 and CDR2 from the germline V gene are MNHEY and SVGAGI. V was shortened by 7 bases and J by 1 base, with 14 bases between the two germline ends. The CDR3 region has the DNA TGTGCCAGCATGCCGGACGGCGCTTCCTACGAGCAGTACTTC. Translation: CASMPDGASYEQYF.

The genes are TRBV15 and TRBJ2-7; 8 nucleotides match TRBD1. The germline V gene encodes CDR1 LNHNV and CDR2 YYDKDF (reference sequence). The CDR3 spans 15 residues. After removal of 0 bases from V and 6 bases from J, the junction contained 7 bases not matched to a gene. CDR3 bases: TGTGCCACCAGCAGAGAACGGACAGGGTATTTCGAGCAGTACTTC. Its protein product is CATSRERTGYFEQYF. Full variable domain (rest looked up from reference TRBV15 and TRBJ2-7): DAMVIQNPRYQVTQFGKPVTLSCSQTLNHNVMYWYQQKSSQAPKLLFHYYDKDFNNEADTPDNFQSRRPNTSFCFLDIRSPGLGDTAMYLCATSRERTGYFEQYFGPGTRLTVT.

The chain uses TRBV6-1 and TRBJ1-5, with D perhaps TRBD1 (5 bases). The germline V and J ends were trimmed by 2 bases and 6 bases, with 17 bases remaining between them. Germline assignment: CDR1 MNHNS and CDR2 SASEGT. CDR3 length: 16 amino acids. The CDR3 protein is CASSEYWQGVGQPQHF. For the CDR3, the DNA is TGTGCCAGCAGTGAATATTGGCAGGGCGTAGGTCAGCCCCAGCATTTT.

This chain links TRBV6-5 with TRBJ2-1; no clear D. Germline V gene lookup returns CDR1 MNHEY and CDR2 SVGAGI. The CDR3 runs 12 residues. V was shortened by 8 bases and J by 8 bases, with 13 bases between the two germline ends. As DNA, the CDR3 is TGTGCCAGCGGAAGAGCCACGGATGAGCAGTTCTTC. The encoded protein is CASGRATDEQFF.

V and J are TRBV4-1 and TRBJ2-1, with D possibly being TRBD1 (6 bases). Between the trimmed V and J ends, which lost 0 bases and 7 bases, there was a span of 16 bases. CDR3 length equals 16 residues. Germline-derived CDR1 and CDR2 are MGHRA and YSYEKL. The CDR3 is CASSQDQGTWRNEQFF. The CDR3 nucleotides are TGCGCCAGCAGCCAAGATCAGGGGACCTGGAGGAATGAGCAGTTCTTC.

The chain joins TRBV19 to TRBJ2-5; no firm D call. The CDR3 spans 14 residues. Per the germline V gene, CDR1 is LNHDA and CDR2 is SQIVND (reference sequence). The V gene lost 1 base and the J gene lost 7 bases, with 13 bases spanning the gap. The CDR3 bases are TGTGCCAGTAGTATAGGCGGTGGGGAATGGACCCAGTACTTC. Translated: CASSIGGGEWTQYF.

V and J are TRBV18 and TRBJ1-1; no clear D gene. In germline, CDR1 is KGHSH, CDR2 LQKENI. This CDR3 has 14 residues. V shed 3 bases and J shed 0 bases, with 8 bases lying between them. The CDR3 coding sequence is TGTGCCAGCTCACCTGGTTCGGTGAACACTGAAGCTTTCTTT. Amino acids: CASSPGSVNTEAFF.

The chain carries TRBV10-3 and TRBJ2-4; D gene uncertain. The germline V gene encodes CDR1 ENHRY and CDR2 SYGVKD. V shed 2 bases and J shed 8 bases, with 7 bases lying between them. The CDR3 is 12 residues long. This chain's CDR3 is CAISEEADIQYF. Here the CDR3 DNA reads TGTGCCATCAGTGAGGAGGCGGACATTCAGTACTTC.

The rearrangement joins TRBV7-2 to TRBJ1-3; D is ambiguous. Germline CDR1 reads SGHTA; CDR2 reads FQGNSA. V was trimmed by 3 bases and J by 5 bases, leaving 23 bases between them. The CDR3 runs 18 residues. CDR3 nucleotide sequence: TGTGCCAGCAGCTTTTTGGGAGCAACCTCGGGCCTAAGAAACACCATATATTTT. Residues: CASSFLGATSGLRNTIYF.

This sequence joins TRBV19 and TRBJ2-3; weak D call: TRBD2 (5 bases). V was shortened by 3 bases and J by 1 base, with 14 bases between the two germline ends. CDR3 length: 16 amino acids. CDR1 and CDR2 from the germline V gene are LNHDA and SQIVND (reference sequence). The DNA for the CDR3 is TGTGCCAGTAGTATCGGCGGACTCGGAGGCACAGATACGCAGTATTTT. Protein product: CASSIGGLGGTDTQYF.

The chain has TRBV19 and TRBJ1-2; D perhaps matches TRBD1 (6 bases). The ends were cut back, 3 bases at V and 0 bases at J, with 14 bases in the middle. The CDR3 has 16 residues. Per germline, CDR1 LNHDA and CDR2 SQIVND (reference sequence). CDR3 DNA sequence: TGTGCCAGTAGTATCCCCGGACAGAACCCTAACTATGGCTACACCTTC. This codes for CASSIPGQNPNYGYTF.

V is TRBV29-1 and J is TRBJ2-5; TRBD1 aligns across 9 bases. The CDR3 sequence is 13 residues long. Unmatched junction bases numbered 7, after V lost 6 bases and J lost 5 bases. Germline-derived CDR1 and CDR2 are SQVTM and ANQGSEA. This chain's CDR3 is CSVEQGARETQYF. The CDR3 DNA is TGCAGCGTGGAACAGGGGGCGCGGGAGACCCAGTACTTC. The full variable domain, with the rest looked up from reference TRBV29-1 and TRBJ2-5, is SAVISQKPSRDICQRGTSLTIQCQVDSQVTMMFWYRQQPGQSLTLIATANQGSEATYESGFVIDKFPISRPNLTFSTLTVSNMSPEDSSIYLCSVEQGARETQYFGPGTRLLVL.

The chain couples TRBV9 to TRBJ2-7, with 8 bases that match TRBD1. Germline V CDR1 and CDR2: SGDLS, YYNGEE. J gave up 5 bases and V 4 bases, and 11 bases lay outside the gene matches. The CDR3 consists of 15 residues. CDR3 coding DNA: TGTGCCAGCAGCATAGGGGACAGGCGAGGCCACGAGCAGTACTTC. Its protein product is CASSIGDRRGHEQYF.

This clone has more than one count but fewer than ten. The rearrangement joins TRBV28 to TRBJ1-1; D unresolved. V was clipped by 4 bases and J by 10 bases, with 13 bases between them. This CDR3 comprises 12 residues. From germline, CDR1 is MDHEN and CDR2 SYDVKM. The CDR3 sequence is CASSSEARGAFF. Written as DNA, the CDR3 is TGTGCCAGCAGTTCAGAGGCCCGGGGAGCTTTCTTT.

This chain connects TRBV6-5 to TRBJ2-7, with D maybe TRBD2 (5 bases). Trimming removed 5 bases from V and 3 bases from J, with 17 bases in between. Germline V gene data show CDR1 as MNHEY and CDR2 as SVGAGI. This CDR3 has 15 amino acids. CDR3 DNA: TGTGCCAGCAGTCCAGACTCGGGAAGACACTACGAGCAGTACTTC. It yields the protein CASSPDSGRHYEQYF.

This rearrangement joins TRBV18 to TRBJ2-3, with D perhaps matching TRBD2 (6 bases). The CDR3 sequence is 15 residues long. V was shortened by 1 base and J by 3 bases, with 11 bases between the two germline ends. CDR1 KGHSH and CDR2 LQKENI come from the germline V gene. CDR3 amino acids: CASSPLAATTDTQYF. CDR3 sequence (DNA): TGTGCCAGCTCACCACTAGCGGCGACTACAGATACGCAGTATTTT.

The rearrangement joins TRBV6-5 to TRBJ2-1; 16 nucleotides agree with TRBD2. CDR3 length equals 15 residues. Germline-derived CDR1 and CDR2 are MNHEY and SVGAGI. Trimming at V came to 4 bases and at J to 8 bases, leaving 2 bases not matched to a gene. CDR3 sequence (DNA): TGTGCCAGCAGTTCGGGACTAGCGGGAGGGGATGAGCAGTTCTTC. Its protein is CASSSGLAGGDEQFF.

The chain employs TRBV5-8 and TRBJ1-2; D unclear. Trimming stripped 4 bases from V and 4 bases from J, with 8 bases between. Germline values: CDR1 SGHTS, CDR2 YDEGEE. CDR3 length equals 12 residues. In DNA form, the CDR3 reads TGTGCCAGCAGCGTGGACTTCTATGGCTACACCTTC. This sequence encodes CASSVDFYGYTF.

CDR3 sequence (DNA): TGTGCCAGCGGCCAGGGGTACACTGAAGCTTTCTTT. Translated: CASGQGYTEAFF. The V call is TRBV6-1, the J call TRBJ1-1, with D perhaps TRBD1 (6 bases). This CDR3 has 12 residues. Deletions cut 8 bases from V and 3 bases from J, with 10 bases between. Germline CDR1 is MNHNS and CDR2 is SASEGT.

A note on this clone: The sample has other DNA sequences that encode this CDR3 too. The chain joins TRBV5-6 to TRBJ1-5; 8 nucleotides agree with TRBD1. The germline V gene has CDR1 SGHDT and CDR2 YYEEEE. Losses at the gene ends were 4 bases for V and 1 base for J; bases not matched to a gene: 1. The CDR3 loop spans 14 amino acids. The CDR3 region is CASSRDRSNQPQHF. The CDR3 nucleotides read TGTGCCAGCAGCCGGGACAGGAGCAATCAGCCCCAGCATTTT.

The chain combines TRBV7-2 with TRBJ1-6; the match to TRBD1 covers 7 bases. V was clipped by 3 bases and J by 5 bases; unmatched bases: 7. The germline CDR1 and CDR2 sequences are SGHTA and FQGNSA. This CDR3 is built from 16 residues. CDR3 sequence reads: CASSLWRDSNNSPLHF. The CDR3 nucleotides read TGTGCCAGCAGCTTGTGGCGGGACAGTAATAATTCACCCCTCCACTTT.